This T cell receptor beta chain was obtained from a study of T cell repertoires in cytomegalovirus infection. Across the study: Shared public TCR beta signatures pointed to both CMV infection and a matching HLA type.

The germline gives CDR1 MNHEY, CDR2 SMNVEV (reference sequence). Trimming removed 4 bases from V and 2 bases from J, with 12 bases in between. CDR3 length: 14 residues. Points on this clonotype: Its antigen is as yet unknown.

TCRdb analysed the reads with MiXCR anew, one entry per CDR3 protein. The table has some 700,000 distinct CDR3 sequences, 35% to 45% seen once; the top ten hold 2.5% to 3.5%. Study-level points and caveats: In two of eight donors, the top clonotype was HLA-C-restricted CMV-specific. Of the TCR beta families, the public ones yielded a cumulative frequency that identified carriers of CMV plus the relevant HLA.

Material: PBMCs. This TCR was sampled from a human donor in good health (CMV status not recorded). Some clones in this sample may be carry-over from other donors' samples. The chain joins TRBV27 to TRBJ2-7; D call uncertain. The CDR3 loop is CASSSFERPYEQYF. CDR3 coding DNA: TGTGCCAGCAGTTCTTTTGAGCGACCCTACGAGCAGTACTTC.